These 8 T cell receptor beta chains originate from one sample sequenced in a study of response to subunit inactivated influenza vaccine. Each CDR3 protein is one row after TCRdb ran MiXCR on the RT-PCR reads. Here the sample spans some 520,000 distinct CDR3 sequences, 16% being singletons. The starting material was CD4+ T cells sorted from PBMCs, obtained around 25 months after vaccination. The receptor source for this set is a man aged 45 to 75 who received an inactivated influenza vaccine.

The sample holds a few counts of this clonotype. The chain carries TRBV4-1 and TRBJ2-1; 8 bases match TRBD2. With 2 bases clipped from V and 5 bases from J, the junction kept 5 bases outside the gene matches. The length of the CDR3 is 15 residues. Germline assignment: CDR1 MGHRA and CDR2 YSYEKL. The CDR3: CASSQTSGLHNEQFF. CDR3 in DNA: TGCGCCAGCAGCCAAACTAGCGGACTTCACAATGAGCAGTTCTTC.

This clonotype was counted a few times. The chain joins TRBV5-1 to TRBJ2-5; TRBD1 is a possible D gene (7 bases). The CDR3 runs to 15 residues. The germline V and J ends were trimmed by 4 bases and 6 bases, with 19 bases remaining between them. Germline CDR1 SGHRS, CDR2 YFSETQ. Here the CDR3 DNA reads TGCGCCAGCAGCGGCGGGGACAGAAGGATAAAGACCCAGTACTTC. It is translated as CASSGGDRRIKTQYF. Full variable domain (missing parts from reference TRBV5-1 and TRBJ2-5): KAGVTQTPRYLIKTRGQQVTLSCSPISGHRSVSWYQQTPGQGLQFLFEYFSETQRNKGNFPGRFSGRQFSNSRSEMNVSTLELGDSALYLCASSGGDRRIKTQYFGPGTRLLVL.

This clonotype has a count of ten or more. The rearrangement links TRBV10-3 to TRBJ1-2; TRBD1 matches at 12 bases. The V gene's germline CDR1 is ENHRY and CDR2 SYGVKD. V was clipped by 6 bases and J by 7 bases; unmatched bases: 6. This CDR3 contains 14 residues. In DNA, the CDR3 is TGTGCCATCAGCCTGGGACAGGGGGCCTCTGGCTACACCTTC. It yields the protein CAISLGQGASGYTF.

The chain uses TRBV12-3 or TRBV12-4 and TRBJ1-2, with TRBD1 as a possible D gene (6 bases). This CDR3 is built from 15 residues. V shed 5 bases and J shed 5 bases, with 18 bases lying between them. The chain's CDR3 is CASSPHKGGGYGYTF. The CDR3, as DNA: TGTGCCAGCAGTCCCCATAAGGGGGGTGGGTATGGCTACACCTTC.

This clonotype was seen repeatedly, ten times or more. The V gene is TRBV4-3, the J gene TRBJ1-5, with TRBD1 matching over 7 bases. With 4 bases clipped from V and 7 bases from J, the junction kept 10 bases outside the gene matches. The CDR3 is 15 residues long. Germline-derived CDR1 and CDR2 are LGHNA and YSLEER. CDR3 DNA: TGCGCCAGCAGCCGGAACAGGGGAAGCGGACAGCCCCAGCATTTT. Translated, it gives CASSRNRGSGQPQHF.

The CDR3: CASSEDQPQHF. The CDR3 DNA reads TGTGCCAGCAGTGAGGATCAGCCCCAGCATTTT. This chain links TRBV2 with TRBJ1-5; no clear D gene. CDR1 and CDR2 from the germline V gene are SNHLY and FYNNEI. The CDR3 loop spans 11 amino acids. The ends were cut back, 3 bases at V and 5 bases at J, with 2 bases in the middle.

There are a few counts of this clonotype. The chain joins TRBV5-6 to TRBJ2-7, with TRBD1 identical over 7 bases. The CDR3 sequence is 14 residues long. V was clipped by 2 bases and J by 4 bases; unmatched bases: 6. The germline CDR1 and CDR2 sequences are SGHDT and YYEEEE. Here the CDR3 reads CASSFWDRSYEQYF. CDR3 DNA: TGTGCCAGCAGCTTTTGGGACAGATCGTACGAGCAGTACTTC.

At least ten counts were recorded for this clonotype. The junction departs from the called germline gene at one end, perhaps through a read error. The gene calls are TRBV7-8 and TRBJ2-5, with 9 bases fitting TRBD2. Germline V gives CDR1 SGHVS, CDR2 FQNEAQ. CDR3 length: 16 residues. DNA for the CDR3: TGTGCCAGCAGCCCAGGTGGACTAGCGATACAAGCGACCCAGTACTTC. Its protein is CASSPGGLAIQATQYF.